This T cell receptor (beta chain) was documented in a study of cytomegalovirus exposure and HLA in healthy donors. Findings of the study overall: Earlier findings revealed that most TCR beta V segments proved productive either about 87% or about 30% of the time. An analysis that came later showed most CMV-associated TCR beta chains appearing HLA-restricted. Later analysis associated a missense DCLRE1C variant with TCR beta V- and J-gene trimming. The listing of 150 or so TCR beta chains classed them as cytomegalovirus-associated.

Regarding this clone: What it binds is not known.

The PCR made use of 60 Vbeta and 13 Jbeta primers. Clones were sequenced by immunoSEQ multiplex PCR, and TCRdb holds only the in-frame ones, with some missing. The sample comprises 120,000 or so clones, 70% to 80% of which are singletons, and about 8.3% rests with the top ten. The receptor was derived from a woman in her fifties or sixties in good health and CMV-seropositive. Sequences were obtained from PBMCs.

CDR3: CASSGTSGGVGYEQYF. The CDR3 coding sequence is TGTGCCAGCAGCGGGACTAGCGGGGGGGTAGGATACGAGCAGTACTTC. V and J are TRBV7-2 and TRBJ2-7, with 16 positions matching TRBD2. V shed 5 bases and J 4 bases; nucleotides not matched to a gene: 5. Germline CDR1 and CDR2: SGHTA and FQGNSA. The CDR3 contains 16 residues.